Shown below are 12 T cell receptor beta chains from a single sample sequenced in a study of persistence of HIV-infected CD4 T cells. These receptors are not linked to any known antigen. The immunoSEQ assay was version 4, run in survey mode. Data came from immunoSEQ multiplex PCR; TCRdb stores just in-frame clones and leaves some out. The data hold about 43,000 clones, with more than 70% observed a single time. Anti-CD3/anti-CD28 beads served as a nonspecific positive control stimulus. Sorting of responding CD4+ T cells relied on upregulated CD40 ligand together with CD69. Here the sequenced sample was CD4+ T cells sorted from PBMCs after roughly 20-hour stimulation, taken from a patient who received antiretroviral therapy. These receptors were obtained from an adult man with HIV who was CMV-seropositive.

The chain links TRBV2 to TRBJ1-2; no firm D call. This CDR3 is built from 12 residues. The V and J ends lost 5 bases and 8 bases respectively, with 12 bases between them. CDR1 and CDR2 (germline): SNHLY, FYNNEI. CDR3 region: CASSPGPGGYTF. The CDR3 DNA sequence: TGTGCCAGCAGTCCCGGGCCCGGGGGCTACACCTTC.

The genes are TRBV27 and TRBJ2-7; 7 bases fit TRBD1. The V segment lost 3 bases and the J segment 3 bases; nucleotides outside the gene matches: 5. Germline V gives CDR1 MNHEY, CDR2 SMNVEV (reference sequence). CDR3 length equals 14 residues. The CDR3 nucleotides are TGTGCCAGCAGTTTGGGGACAGCGATCTACGAGCAGTACTTC. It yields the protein CASSLGTAIYEQYF.

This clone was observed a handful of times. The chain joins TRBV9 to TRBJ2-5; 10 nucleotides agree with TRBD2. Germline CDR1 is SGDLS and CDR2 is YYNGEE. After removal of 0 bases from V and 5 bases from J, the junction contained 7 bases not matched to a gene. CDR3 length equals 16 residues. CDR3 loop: CASSVGVAGGAETQYF. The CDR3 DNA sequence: TGTGCCAGCAGCGTAGGGGTAGCGGGGGGAGCGGAGACCCAGTACTTC.

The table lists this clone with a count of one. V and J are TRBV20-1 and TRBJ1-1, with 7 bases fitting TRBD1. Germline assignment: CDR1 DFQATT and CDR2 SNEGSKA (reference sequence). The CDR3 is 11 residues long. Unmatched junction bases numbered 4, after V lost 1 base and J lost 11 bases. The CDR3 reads CSARGQGAAFF. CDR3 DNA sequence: TGCAGTGCTAGAGGACAGGGAGCGGCTTTCTTT.

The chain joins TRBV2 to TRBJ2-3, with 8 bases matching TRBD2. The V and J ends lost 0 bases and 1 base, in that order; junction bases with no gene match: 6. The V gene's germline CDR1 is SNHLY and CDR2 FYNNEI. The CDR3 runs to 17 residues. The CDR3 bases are TGTGCCAGCAGTGAAGCGGGACTAGGGCGTGGCACAGATACGCAGTATTTT. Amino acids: CASSEAGLGRGTDTQYF.

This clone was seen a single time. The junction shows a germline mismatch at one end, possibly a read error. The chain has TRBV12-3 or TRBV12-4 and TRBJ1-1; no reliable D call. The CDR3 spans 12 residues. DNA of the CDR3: TGTGCCAGCAGTTTAGCTAACAGTGAAGCTTTCTTT. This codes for CASSLANSEAFF.

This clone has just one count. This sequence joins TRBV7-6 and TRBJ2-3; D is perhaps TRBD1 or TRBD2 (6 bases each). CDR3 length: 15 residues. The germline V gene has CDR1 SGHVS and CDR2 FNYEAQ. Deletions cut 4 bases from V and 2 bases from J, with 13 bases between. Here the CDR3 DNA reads TGTGCCAGCAGCTCGTCCGGGGGCCCCACAGATACGCAGTATTTT. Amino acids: CASSSSGGPTDTQYF. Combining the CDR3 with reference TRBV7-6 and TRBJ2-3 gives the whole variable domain GAGVSQSPRYKVTKRGQDVALRCDPISGHVSLYWYRQALGQGPEFLTYFNYEAQQDKSGLPNDRFSAERPEGSISTLTIQRTEQRDSAMYRCASSSSGGPTDTQYFGPGTRLTVL.

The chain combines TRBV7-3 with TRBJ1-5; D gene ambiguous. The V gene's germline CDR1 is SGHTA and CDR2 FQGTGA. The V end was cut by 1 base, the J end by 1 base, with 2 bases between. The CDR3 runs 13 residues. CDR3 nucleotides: TGTGCCAGCAGCTTAAACAGCAATCAGCCCCAGCATTTT. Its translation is CASSLNSNQPQHF.

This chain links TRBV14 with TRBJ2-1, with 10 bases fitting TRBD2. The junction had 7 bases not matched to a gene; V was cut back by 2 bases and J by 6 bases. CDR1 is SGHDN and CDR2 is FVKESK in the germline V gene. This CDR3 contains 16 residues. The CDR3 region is CASSQYERGGGNEQFF. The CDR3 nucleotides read TGTGCCAGCAGCCAATATGAGCGGGGGGGCGGCAATGAGCAGTTCTTC.

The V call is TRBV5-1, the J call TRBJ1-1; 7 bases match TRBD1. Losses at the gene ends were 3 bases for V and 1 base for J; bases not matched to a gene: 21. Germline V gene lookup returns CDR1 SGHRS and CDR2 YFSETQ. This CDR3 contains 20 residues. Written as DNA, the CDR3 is TGCGCCAGCAGCTCGGGACAGTCAATCCAATTGGTTAAAAGGAACACTGAAGCTTTCTTT. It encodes CASSSGQSIQLVKRNTEAFF.

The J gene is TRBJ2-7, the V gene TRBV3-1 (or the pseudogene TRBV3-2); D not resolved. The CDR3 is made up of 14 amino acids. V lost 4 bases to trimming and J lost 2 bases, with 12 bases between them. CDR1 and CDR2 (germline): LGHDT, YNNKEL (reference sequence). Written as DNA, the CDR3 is TGTGCCAGCAGCCCTCGAGGAATGACCTACGAGCAGTACTTC. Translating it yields CASSPRGMTYEQYF.

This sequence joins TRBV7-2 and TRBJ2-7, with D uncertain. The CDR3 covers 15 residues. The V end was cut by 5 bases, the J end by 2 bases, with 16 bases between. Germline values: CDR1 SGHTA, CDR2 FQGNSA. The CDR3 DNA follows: TGTGCCAGCAGCCCGAGACTCCCCGGCGCCTACGAGCAGTACTTC. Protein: CASSPRLPGAYEQYF.